This TCR beta chain appears in the sequencing data of a study of control samples from healthy donors and cancer patients. V lost 0 bases and J lost 4, with 10 bases in between. Germline values: CDR1 SGHRS, CDR2 YFSETQ. This CDR3 contains 14 residues. The data were produced by immunoSEQ multiplex PCR, yet TCRdb's version contains in-frame clones alone and is incomplete. This table has about 73,000 clones, approximately 94% appearing once. The sequencing input was blood. The clonotype was recovered from a woman between 40 and 50 years old in good health. The chain links TRBV5-1 to TRBJ1-1; D unresolved. The CDR3 spells CASSLALDFTEAFF. The DNA of the CDR3 is TGCGCCAGCAGCTTGGCCTTGGATTTCACTGAAGCTTTCTTT.